Sequencing of this TCR beta chain was carried out in a study of blood T cell repertoires in COVID-19. This CDR3 is 13 amino acids long. CDR1 and CDR2 (germline): SNHLY, FYNNEI. V lost 7 bases to trimming and J lost 8 bases, with 17 bases between them. As processed by the authors: Amplifying reference gene primers gave estimates of nucleated cell counts. The assay was immunoSEQ multiplex PCR, and TCRdb's table has in-frame clones only and misses some. From that table come the V and J calls and clone size; the DNA was used to work out D and trimming. The data hold roughly 70,000 clones, with 76% observed a single time.

This sequence joins TRBV2 and TRBJ1-2; D gene ambiguous. The sequence was obtained from a man in his 60s with COVID-19, enrolled during active disease. The sample taken for sequencing was peripheral blood. As DNA, the CDR3 is TGTGCCAGCACTAGCAGCTTAACTAAGGGCTACACCTTC. It translates to CASTSSLTKGYTF.